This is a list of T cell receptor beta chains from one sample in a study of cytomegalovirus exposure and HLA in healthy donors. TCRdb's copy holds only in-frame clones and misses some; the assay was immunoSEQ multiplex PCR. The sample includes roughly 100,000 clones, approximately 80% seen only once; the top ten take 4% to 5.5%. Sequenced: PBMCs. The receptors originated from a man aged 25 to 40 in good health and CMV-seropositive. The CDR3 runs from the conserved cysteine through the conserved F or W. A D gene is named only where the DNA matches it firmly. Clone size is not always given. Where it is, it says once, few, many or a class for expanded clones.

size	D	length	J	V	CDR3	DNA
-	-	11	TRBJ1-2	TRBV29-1	CSVEQGDGYTF	TGCAGCGTCGAACAAGGGGATGGCTACACCTTC
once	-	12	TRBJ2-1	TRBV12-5	CASGLVRGEQFF	TGTGCTAGTGGTTTGGTACGAGGTGAGCAGTTCTTC
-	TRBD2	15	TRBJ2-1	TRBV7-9	CASSLGGGPNNEQFF	TGTGCCAGCAGCTTAGGCGGGGGGCCTAACAATGAGCAGTTCTTC
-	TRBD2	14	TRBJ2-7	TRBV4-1	CASRGRDPPYEQYF	TGCGCCAGCAGAGGGAGGGATCCCCCCTACGAGCAGTACTTC
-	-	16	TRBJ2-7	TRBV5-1	CASTEGGARLSYEQYF	TGCGCCAGCACCGAAGGGGGGGCTCGCCTGTCCTACGAGCAGTACTTC
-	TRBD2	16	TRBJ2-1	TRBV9	CASSVGASGGHNEQFF	TGTGCCAGCAGCGTAGGGGCTAGCGGTGGCCACAATGAGCAGTTCTTC
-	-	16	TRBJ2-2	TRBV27	CASSMTEIPLTGELFF	TGTGCCAGCAGTATGACTGAAATTCCGCTCACCGGGGAGCTGTTTTTT
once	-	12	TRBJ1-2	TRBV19	CASSMGGRGYTF	TGTGCCAGTAGTATGGGGGGTCGAGGCTACACCTTC
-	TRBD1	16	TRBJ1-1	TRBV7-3	CASSLSSTGGGTEAFF	TGTGCCAGCAGCTTAAGTTCGACAGGGGGGGGCACTGAAGCTTTCTTT
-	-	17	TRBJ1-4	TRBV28	CASSLRPNRATNEKLFF	TGTGCCAGCAGTTTACGCCCGAACAGAGCAACTAATGAAAAACTGTTTTTT
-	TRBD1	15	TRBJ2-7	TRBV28	CASSSRQGGDYEQYF	TGTGCCAGCAGTTCGCGACAGGGTGGCGACTACGAGCAGTACTTC
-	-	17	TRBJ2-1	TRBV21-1	CASSKELRSASYNEQFF	TGTGCCAGCAGCAAAGAGCTCAGGTCGGCCTCCTACAATGAGCAGTTCTTC
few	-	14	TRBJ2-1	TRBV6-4	CASSDEGGNNEQFF	TGTGCCAGCAGTGACGAGGGGGGGAACAATGAGCAGTTCTTC
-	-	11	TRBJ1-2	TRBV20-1	CSARVGGGYTF	TGCAGTGCTAGAGTTGGCGGGGGCTACACCTTC
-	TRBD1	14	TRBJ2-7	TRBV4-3	CASSQGQGWNEQYF	TGCGCCAGCAGCCAAGGACAGGGGTGGAACGAGCAGTACTTC